The rows below give T cell receptor beta chains drawn from one sample of a study of blood T cell repertoires in COVID-19. The protocol was immunoSEQ multiplex PCR, while the TCRdb copy is restricted to in-frame clones and leaves out a portion. Of 130,000 or so clones in the sample, around 76% are singletons; the top ten hold approximately 11%. Sequencing input: peripheral blood. The receptors were sampled from a human donor in a cohort sampled during active COVID-19. CDR3s include the opening cysteine and the closing phenylalanine or tryptophan. A D gene is named only where the DNA matches it firmly. Size is stated for part of the rows, as once, few or many counts, or as a class when the clone is expanded.

CDR3 length: 14; J gene: TRBJ1-4; D gene: NA; clone size: NA; V gene: TRBV11-2; CDR3 DNA: TGTGCCAGCAGCTTGGGGCGAGATAATGAAAAACTGTTTTTT; CDR3 protein: CASSLGRDNEKLFF
CDR3 length: 15; J gene: TRBJ1-3; D gene: NA; clone size: few; V gene: TRBV6-4; CDR3 DNA: TGTGCCAGCATAACAGCTGCCCTCTCTGGAAACACCATATATTTT; CDR3 protein: CASITAALSGNTIYF
CDR3 length: 14; J gene: TRBJ2-7; D gene: NA; clone size: NA; V gene: TRBV5-4; CDR3 DNA: TGTGCCAGCAGCGATGGGGCAGAATCCCGAGAGCAGTACTTC; CDR3 protein: CASSDGAESREQYF
CDR3 length: 14; J gene: TRBJ2-7; D gene: NA; clone size: few; V gene: TRBV5-6; CDR3 DNA: TGTGCCAGCAGCTTCGTAACAGAGTTCTACGAGCAGTACTTC; CDR3 protein: CASSFVTEFYEQYF
CDR3 length: 16; J gene: TRBJ2-7; D gene: TRBD1; clone size: NA; V gene: TRBV5-1; CDR3 DNA: TGCGCCAGCAGCTTGGACTTCGGGACAGGGCCGTACGAGCAGTACTTC; CDR3 protein: CASSLDFGTGPYEQYF
CDR3 length: 13; J gene: TRBJ1-1; D gene: NA; clone size: NA; V gene: TRBV11-2; CDR3 DNA: TGTGCCAGCAGCTTACAGGGTGACACTGAAGCTTTCTTT; CDR3 protein: CASSLQGDTEAFF
CDR3 length: 13; J gene: TRBJ2-7; D gene: NA; clone size: NA; V gene: TRBV12-3/TRBV12-4; CDR3 DNA: TGTGCCAGCAGTTTAGGAGAACCCTACGAGCAGTACTTC; CDR3 protein: CASSLGEPYEQYF
CDR3 length: 13; J gene: TRBJ2-3; D gene: NA; clone size: NA; V gene: TRBV19; CDR3 DNA: TGTGCCAGTAGTCCCTTTATTCCAGATACGCAGTATTTT; CDR3 protein: CASSPFIPDTQYF
CDR3 length: 15; J gene: TRBJ1-1; D gene: TRBD1; clone size: once; V gene: TRBV10-2; CDR3 DNA: TGCGCCAGCAGTGGACCGACAGGGGGCGAAACTGAAGCTTTCTTT; CDR3 protein: CASSGPTGGETEAFF
CDR3 length: 13; J gene: TRBJ1-1; D gene: NA; clone size: NA; V gene: TRBV19; CDR3 DNA: TGTGCCAGTAGTATAGATACAAACACTGAAGCTTTCTTT; CDR3 protein: CASSIDTNTEAFF
CDR3 length: 16; J gene: TRBJ1-1; D gene: NA; clone size: NA; V gene: TRBV28; CDR3 DNA: TGTGCCAGCAGTTCCAGGAGGGCCCCGCCGAACACTGAAGCTTTCTTT; CDR3 protein: CASSSRRAPPNTEAFF
CDR3 length: 15; J gene: TRBJ2-7; D gene: NA; clone size: few; V gene: TRBV10-2; CDR3 DNA: TGCGCCAGCAGTGATACGCAGGGGCCTACCTACGAGCAGTACTTC; CDR3 protein: CASSDTQGPTYEQYF
CDR3 length: 14; J gene: TRBJ1-1; D gene: TRBD1; clone size: NA; V gene: TRBV6-5; CDR3 DNA: TGTGCCAGCAGTACAGGGACAGGGAGAACTGAAGCTTTCTTT; CDR3 protein: CASSTGTGRTEAFF
CDR3 length: 15; J gene: TRBJ1-1; D gene: TRBD1; clone size: NA; V gene: TRBV28; CDR3 DNA: TGTGCCAGCAGTTTAACGGGGACAGTGAACACTGAAGCTTTCTTT; CDR3 protein: CASSLTGTVNTEAFF
CDR3 length: 16; J gene: TRBJ2-7; D gene: TRBD1; clone size: NA; V gene: TRBV4-1; CDR3 DNA: TGCGCCAGCAGCCAAGATCGGGACAGGGGGCTATACGAGCAGTACTTC; CDR3 protein: CASSQDRDRGLYEQYF
CDR3 length: 15; J gene: TRBJ1-3; D gene: NA; clone size: NA; V gene: TRBV3-1/TRBV3-2; CDR3 DNA: TGTGCCAGCAGCCAAGATCGGGGGGCTTTAAACACCATATATTTT; CDR3 protein: CASSQDRGALNTIYF
CDR3 length: 15; J gene: TRBJ2-1; D gene: TRBD2; clone size: few; V gene: TRBV7-8; CDR3 DNA: TGTGCCAGCAGCCGATCCGGGACTAGCTACAATGAGCAGTTCTTC; CDR3 protein: CASSRSGTSYNEQFF
CDR3 length: 16; J gene: TRBJ2-2; D gene: TRBD2; clone size: NA; V gene: TRBV13; CDR3 DNA: TGTGCCAGCAGCACCGCAAGCGGGGGGGGCACCGGGGAGCTGTTTTTT; CDR3 protein: CASSTASGGGTGELFF
CDR3 length: 15; J gene: TRBJ1-1; D gene: NA; clone size: NA; V gene: TRBV5-1; CDR3 DNA: TGCGCCAGCAGCTTGGTTACGGTCTCCAACACTGAAGCTTTCTTT; CDR3 protein: CASSLVTVSNTEAFF
CDR3 length: 15; J gene: TRBJ2-7; D gene: TRBD1; clone size: NA; V gene: TRBV5-4; CDR3 DNA: TGTGCCAGCAGCTTGGCCGGGACAGCTAACTACGAGCAGTACTTC; CDR3 protein: CASSLAGTANYEQYF
CDR3 length: 12; J gene: TRBJ1-1; D gene: TRBD1; clone size: NA; V gene: TRBV7-2; CDR3 DNA: TGTGCCAGCAGCATCCGACAGGGAGAAGCTTTCTTT; CDR3 protein: CASSIRQGEAFF
CDR3 length: 13; J gene: TRBJ1-1; D gene: NA; clone size: NA; V gene: TRBV7-8; CDR3 DNA: TGTGCCAGCAGCCCAGTTTATAACACTGAAGCTTTCTTT; CDR3 protein: CASSPVYNTEAFF
CDR3 length: 14; J gene: TRBJ1-6; D gene: NA; clone size: NA; V gene: TRBV19; CDR3 DNA: TGTGCCAGTAAGGACAGCCGAAATAATTCACCCCTCCACTTT; CDR3 protein: CASKDSRNNSPLHF
CDR3 length: 17; J gene: TRBJ2-3; D gene: TRBD2; clone size: NA; V gene: TRBV4-1; CDR3 DNA: TGCGCCAGCAGCCAACGGGAAGCGGGGGGCCTCGCAGATACGCAGTATTTT; CDR3 protein: CASSQREAGGLADTQYF
CDR3 length: 15; J gene: TRBJ2-3; D gene: NA; clone size: NA; V gene: TRBV5-1; CDR3 DNA: TGCGCCAGCAGCTTGGATGGCAGGGTAGTAGATACGCAGTATTTT; CDR3 protein: CASSLDGRVVDTQYF
CDR3 length: 14; J gene: TRBJ1-3; D gene: NA; clone size: once; V gene: TRBV19; CDR3 DNA: TGTGCCAGTTCCGAACAGAGCTCTGGAAACACCATATATTTT; CDR3 protein: CASSEQSSGNTIYF
CDR3 length: 15; J gene: TRBJ2-1; D gene: TRBD2; clone size: NA; V gene: TRBV5-8; CDR3 DNA: TGTGCCAGCAGCGGGGGGGTCTTGTCCTACAATGAGCAGTTCTTC; CDR3 protein: CASSGGVLSYNEQFF
CDR3 length: 20; J gene: TRBJ1-6; D gene: NA; clone size: once; V gene: TRBV4-2; CDR3 DNA: TGTGCCAGCAGCCACCTTCAGGGAGGGCCTGGGGGATCCTATAATTCACCCCTCCACTTT; CDR3 protein: CASSHLQGGPGGSYNSPLHF
CDR3 length: 17; J gene: TRBJ2-6; D gene: TRBD1; clone size: NA; V gene: TRBV5-6; CDR3 DNA: TGTGCCAGCAGCCGGGACAGGGGAATACCTGGGGCCAACGTCCTGACTTTC; CDR3 protein: CASSRDRGIPGANVLTF
CDR3 length: 16; J gene: TRBJ1-5; D gene: TRBD1; clone size: NA; V gene: TRBV3-1/TRBV3-2; CDR3 DNA: TGTGCCAGCAGCCAAGAAAGGGGGCGAGGCAATCAGCCCCAGCATTTT; CDR3 protein: CASSQERGRGNQPQHF
CDR3 length: 15; J gene: TRBJ2-1; D gene: NA; clone size: NA; V gene: TRBV9; CDR3 DNA: TGTGCCAGCAGCGGGCGGGACCCCCGGAGGGATGAGCAGTTCTTC; CDR3 protein: CASSGRDPRRDEQFF
CDR3 length: 15; J gene: TRBJ1-3; D gene: NA; clone size: NA; V gene: TRBV18; CDR3 DNA: TGTGCCAGCTCACCACCAGCATTCTCTGGAAACACCATATATTTT; CDR3 protein: CASSPPAFSGNTIYF
CDR3 length: 17; J gene: TRBJ1-6; D gene: NA; clone size: NA; V gene: TRBV7-9; CDR3 DNA: TGTGCCAGCAGCCCGCTCCACCAGGACACTAATAATTCACCCCTCCACTTT; CDR3 protein: CASSPLHQDTNNSPLHF
CDR3 length: 15; J gene: TRBJ2-3; D gene: NA; clone size: once; V gene: TRBV4-1; CDR3 DNA: TGCGCCAGCAGCCTCGGGGCGGGGACTCTAGATACGCAGTATTTT; CDR3 protein: CASSLGAGTLDTQYF
CDR3 length: 16; J gene: TRBJ2-2; D gene: NA; clone size: NA; V gene: TRBV3-1/TRBV3-2; CDR3 DNA: TGTGCCACCACCCAAGGGGGCGGGGGACGTACCGGGGAGCTGTTTTTT; CDR3 protein: CATTQGGGGRTGELFF
CDR3 length: 13; J gene: TRBJ1-2; D gene: NA; clone size: few; V gene: TRBV6-1; CDR3 DNA: TGTGCCAGCAGTGAGGGACTAAACTATGGCTACACCTTC; CDR3 protein: CASSEGLNYGYTF
CDR3 length: 16; J gene: TRBJ2-5; D gene: NA; clone size: once; V gene: TRBV15; CDR3 DNA: TGTGCCACCAGCCCGAAATGGCTTAGGGGAGGAGAGACCCAGTACTTC; CDR3 protein: CATSPKWLRGGETQYF
CDR3 length: 15; J gene: TRBJ1-1; D gene: NA; clone size: NA; V gene: TRBV6-6; CDR3 DNA: TGTGCCAGCAGCCCCCGTGGGGGGGGGAACACTGAAGCTTTCTTT; CDR3 protein: CASSPRGGGNTEAFF
CDR3 length: 15; J gene: TRBJ2-2; D gene: TRBD2; clone size: NA; V gene: TRBV7-2; CDR3 DNA: TGTGCCAGCAACGGCGGGGGGGCCTGGACCGGGGAGCTGTTTTTT; CDR3 protein: CASNGGGAWTGELFF
CDR3 length: 12; J gene: TRBJ2-7; D gene: NA; clone size: NA; V gene: TRBV6-6; CDR3 DNA: TGTGCCAGCAGCCTACTTGGCTACGAGCAGTACTTC; CDR3 protein: CASSLLGYEQYF
CDR3 length: 17; J gene: TRBJ2-7; D gene: NA; clone size: NA; V gene: TRBV27; CDR3 DNA: TGTGCCAGCAGGGAAGGGCAGGGGCGTAGGATTTCCTACGAGCAGTACTTC; CDR3 protein: CASREGQGRRISYEQYF
CDR3 length: 13; J gene: TRBJ2-7; D gene: NA; clone size: NA; V gene: TRBV27; CDR3 DNA: TGTGCCGCGGGACCCGCCGGGGCCTACGAGCAGTACTTC; CDR3 protein: CAAGPAGAYEQYF
CDR3 length: 12; J gene: TRBJ1-4; D gene: NA; clone size: NA; V gene: TRBV6-5; CDR3 DNA: TGTGCCAGCCCCTACAGGGATGAAAAACTGTTTTTT; CDR3 protein: CASPYRDEKLFF